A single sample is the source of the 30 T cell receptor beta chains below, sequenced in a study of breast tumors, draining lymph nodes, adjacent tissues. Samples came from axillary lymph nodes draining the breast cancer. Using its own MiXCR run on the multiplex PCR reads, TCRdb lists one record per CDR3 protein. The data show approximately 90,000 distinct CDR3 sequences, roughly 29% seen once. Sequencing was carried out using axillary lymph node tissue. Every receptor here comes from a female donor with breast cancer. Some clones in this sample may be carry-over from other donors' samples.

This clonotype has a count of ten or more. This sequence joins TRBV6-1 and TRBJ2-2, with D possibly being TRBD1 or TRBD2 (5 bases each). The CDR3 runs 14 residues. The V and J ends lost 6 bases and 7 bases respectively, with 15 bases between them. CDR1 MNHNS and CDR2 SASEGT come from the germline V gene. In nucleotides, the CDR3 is TGTGCCAGCAGCGGGGACCCAAGGGGCGGGGAGCTGTTTTTT. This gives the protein CASSGDPRGGELFF.

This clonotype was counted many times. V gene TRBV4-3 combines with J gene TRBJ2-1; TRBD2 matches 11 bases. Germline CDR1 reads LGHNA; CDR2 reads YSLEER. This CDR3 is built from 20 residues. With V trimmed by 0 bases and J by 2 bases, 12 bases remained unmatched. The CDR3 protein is CASSQDPLAGGYNTYNEQFF. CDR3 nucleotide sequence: TGCGCCAGCAGCCAAGATCCCCTAGCGGGGGGCTATAACACCTACAATGAGCAGTTCTTC.

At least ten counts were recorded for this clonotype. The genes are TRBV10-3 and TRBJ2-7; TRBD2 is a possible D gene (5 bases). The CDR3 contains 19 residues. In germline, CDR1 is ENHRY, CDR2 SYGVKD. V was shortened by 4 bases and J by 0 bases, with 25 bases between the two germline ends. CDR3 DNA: TGTGCCATCAGTGTCCTCCTGGTGTCTGGCGGGTCGAGCTCCTACGAGCAGTACTTC. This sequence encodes CAISVLLVSGGSSSYEQYF.

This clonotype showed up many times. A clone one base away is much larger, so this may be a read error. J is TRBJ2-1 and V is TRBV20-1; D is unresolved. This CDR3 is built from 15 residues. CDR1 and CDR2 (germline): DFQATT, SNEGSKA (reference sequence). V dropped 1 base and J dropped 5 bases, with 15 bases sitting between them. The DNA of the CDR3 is TGCAGTGCTAGAGCAGGACCAGCGATAGACAATGAGCAGTTCTTC. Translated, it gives CSARAGPAIDNEQFF.

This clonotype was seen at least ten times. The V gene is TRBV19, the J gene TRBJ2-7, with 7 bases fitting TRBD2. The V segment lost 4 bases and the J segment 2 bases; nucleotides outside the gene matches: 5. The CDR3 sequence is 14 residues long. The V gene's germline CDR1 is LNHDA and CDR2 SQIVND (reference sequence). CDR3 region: CASSKRLAPYEQYF. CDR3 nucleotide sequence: TGTGCCAGTAGTAAAAGACTAGCCCCCTACGAGCAGTACTTC. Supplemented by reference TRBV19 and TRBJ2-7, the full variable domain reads DGGITQSPKYLFRKEGQNVTLSCEQNLNHDAMYWYRQDPGQGLRLIYYSQIVNDFQKGDIAEGYSVSREKKESFPLTVTSAQKNPTAFYLCASSKRLAPYEQYFGPGTRLTVT.

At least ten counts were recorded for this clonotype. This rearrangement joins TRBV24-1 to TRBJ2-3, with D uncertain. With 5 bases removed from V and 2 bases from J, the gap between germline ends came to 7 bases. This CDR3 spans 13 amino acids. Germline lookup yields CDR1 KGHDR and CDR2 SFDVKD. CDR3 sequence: CATSVSATDTQYF. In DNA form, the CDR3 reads TGTGCCACCAGTGTTTCAGCCACAGATACGCAGTATTTT.

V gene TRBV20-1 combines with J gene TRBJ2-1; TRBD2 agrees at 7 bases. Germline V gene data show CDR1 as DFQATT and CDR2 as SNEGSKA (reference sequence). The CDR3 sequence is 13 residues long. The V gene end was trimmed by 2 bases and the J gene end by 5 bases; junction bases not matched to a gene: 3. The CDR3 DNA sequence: TGCAGTGCTAGACTAGCGGTCCACAATGAGCAGTTCTTC. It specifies CSARLAVHNEQFF.

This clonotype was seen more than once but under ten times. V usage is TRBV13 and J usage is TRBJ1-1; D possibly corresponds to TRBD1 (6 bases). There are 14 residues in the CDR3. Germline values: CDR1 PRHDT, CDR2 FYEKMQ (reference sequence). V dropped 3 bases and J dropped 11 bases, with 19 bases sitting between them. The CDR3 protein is CASSLGGGANNAFF. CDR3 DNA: TGTGCCAGCAGCTTGGGTGGGGGCGCCAATAACGCTTTCTTT.

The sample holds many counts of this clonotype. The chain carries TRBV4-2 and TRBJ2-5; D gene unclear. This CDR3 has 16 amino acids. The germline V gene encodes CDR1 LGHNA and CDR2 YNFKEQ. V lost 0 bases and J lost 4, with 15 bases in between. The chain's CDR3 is CASSQEAQTALETQYF. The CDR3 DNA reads TGTGCCAGCAGCCAAGAAGCGCAGACTGCTTTAGAGACCCAGTACTTC.

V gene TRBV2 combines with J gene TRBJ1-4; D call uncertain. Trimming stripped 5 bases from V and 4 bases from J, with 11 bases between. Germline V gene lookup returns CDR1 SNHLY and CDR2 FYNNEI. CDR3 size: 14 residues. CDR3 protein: CASSKAGINEKLFF. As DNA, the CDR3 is TGTGCCAGCAGTAAGGCCGGGATTAATGAAAAACTGTTTTTT.

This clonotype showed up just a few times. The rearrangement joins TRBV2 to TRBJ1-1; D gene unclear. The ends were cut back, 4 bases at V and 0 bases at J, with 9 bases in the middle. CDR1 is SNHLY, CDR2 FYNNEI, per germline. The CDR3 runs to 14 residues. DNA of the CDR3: TGTGCCAGCAGTGGAAGCCCGATGAACACTGAAGCTTTCTTT. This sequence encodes CASSGSPMNTEAFF.

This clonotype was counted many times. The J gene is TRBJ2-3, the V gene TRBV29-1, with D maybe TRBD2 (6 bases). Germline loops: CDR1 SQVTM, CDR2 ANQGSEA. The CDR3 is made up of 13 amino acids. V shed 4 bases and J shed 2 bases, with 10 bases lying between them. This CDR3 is CSVAQRATDTQYF. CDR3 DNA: TGCAGCGTTGCCCAGCGGGCCACAGATACGCAGTATTTT.

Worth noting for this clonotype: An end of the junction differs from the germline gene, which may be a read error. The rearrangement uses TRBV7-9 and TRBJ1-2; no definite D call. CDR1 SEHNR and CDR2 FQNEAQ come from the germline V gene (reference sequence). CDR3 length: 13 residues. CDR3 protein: CASSQDAGYGYAF. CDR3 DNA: TGTGCCAGCAGCCAAGATGCCGGCTATGGCTACGCCTTC.

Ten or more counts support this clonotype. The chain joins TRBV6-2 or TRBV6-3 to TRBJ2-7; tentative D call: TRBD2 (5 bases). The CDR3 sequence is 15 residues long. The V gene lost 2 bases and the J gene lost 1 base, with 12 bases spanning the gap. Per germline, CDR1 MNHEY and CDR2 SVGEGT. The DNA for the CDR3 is TGTGCCAGCAGTTACGGGCTAGCTGTATCCTACGAGCAGTACTTC. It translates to CASSYGLAVSYEQYF.

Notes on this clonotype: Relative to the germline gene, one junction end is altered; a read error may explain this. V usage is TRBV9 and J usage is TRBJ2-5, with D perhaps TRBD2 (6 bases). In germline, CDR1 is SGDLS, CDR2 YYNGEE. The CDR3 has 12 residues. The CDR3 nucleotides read TGTGTCAGCGGAGGGACGAAAGAGACCCAGCACTTC. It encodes CVSGGTKETQHF.

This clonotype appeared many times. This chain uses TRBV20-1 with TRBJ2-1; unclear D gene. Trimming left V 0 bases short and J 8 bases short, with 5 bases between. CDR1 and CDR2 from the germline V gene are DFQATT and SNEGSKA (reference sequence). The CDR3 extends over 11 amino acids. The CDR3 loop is CSARDYYEQFF. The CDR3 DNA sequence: TGCAGTGCTAGAGACTATTATGAGCAGTTCTTC.

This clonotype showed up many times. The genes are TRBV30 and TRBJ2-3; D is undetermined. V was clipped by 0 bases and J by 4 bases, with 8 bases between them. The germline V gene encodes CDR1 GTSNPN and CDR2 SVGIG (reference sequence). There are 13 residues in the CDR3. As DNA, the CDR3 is TGTGCCTGGAGTGTGAAAGGACCAGATACGCAGTATTTT. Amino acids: CAWSVKGPDTQYF.

CDR3 nucleotide sequence: TGTGCCAGCAGTTTCGGCGGCCTGGAGGAGACCCAGTACTTC. Residues: CASSFGGLEETQYF. This chain joins TRBV12-3 or TRBV12-4 and TRBJ2-5; D unresolved. The CDR3 covers 14 residues. Trimming cost V 3 bases and J 5 bases, with 13 bases left between them.

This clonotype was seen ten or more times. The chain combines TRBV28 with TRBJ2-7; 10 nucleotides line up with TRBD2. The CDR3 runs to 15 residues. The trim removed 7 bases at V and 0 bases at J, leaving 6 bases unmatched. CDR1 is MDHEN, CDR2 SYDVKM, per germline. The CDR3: CASKRSSGSSYEQYF. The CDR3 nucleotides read TGTGCCAGCAAGCGGTCTAGCGGGAGCTCCTACGAGCAGTACTTC.

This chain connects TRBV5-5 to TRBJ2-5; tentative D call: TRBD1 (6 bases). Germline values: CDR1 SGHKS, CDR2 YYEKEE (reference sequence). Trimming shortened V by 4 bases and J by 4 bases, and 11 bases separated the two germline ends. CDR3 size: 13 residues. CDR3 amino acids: CASSLGHRETQYF. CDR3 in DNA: TGTGCCAGCAGCCTGGGACACAGAGAGACCCAGTACTTC.

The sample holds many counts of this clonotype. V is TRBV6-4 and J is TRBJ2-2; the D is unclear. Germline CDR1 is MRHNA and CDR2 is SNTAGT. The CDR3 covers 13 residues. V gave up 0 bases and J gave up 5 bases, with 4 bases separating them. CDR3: CASSDSETGELFF. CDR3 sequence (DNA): TGTGCCAGCAGTGACTCGGAGACCGGGGAGCTGTTTTTT.

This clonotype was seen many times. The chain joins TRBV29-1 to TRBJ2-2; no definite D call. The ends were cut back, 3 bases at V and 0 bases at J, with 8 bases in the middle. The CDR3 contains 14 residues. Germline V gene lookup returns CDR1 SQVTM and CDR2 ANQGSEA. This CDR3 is CSVEGETNTGELFF. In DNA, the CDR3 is TGCAGCGTTGAGGGCGAAACGAACACCGGGGAGCTGTTTTTT.

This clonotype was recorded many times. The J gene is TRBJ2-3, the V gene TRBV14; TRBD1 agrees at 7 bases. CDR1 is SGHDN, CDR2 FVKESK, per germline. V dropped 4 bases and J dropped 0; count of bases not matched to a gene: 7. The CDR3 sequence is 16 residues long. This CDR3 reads CASSRTRDSSTDTQYF. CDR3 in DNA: TGTGCCAGCAGCCGAACCCGGGACAGTAGCACAGATACGCAGTATTTT.

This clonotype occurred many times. The DNA for the CDR3 is TGCAGTGCTAGTCACGGGACCTCTTCCTACGAGCAGTACTTC. The encoded protein is CSASHGTSSYEQYF. V gene TRBV20-1 combines with J gene TRBJ2-7; D possibly uses TRBD1 or TRBD2 (5 bases each). The CDR3 contains 14 residues. CDR1 is DFQATT and CDR2 is SNEGSKA in the germline V gene (reference sequence). The germline V and J ends were trimmed by 3 bases and 1 base, with 13 bases remaining between them.

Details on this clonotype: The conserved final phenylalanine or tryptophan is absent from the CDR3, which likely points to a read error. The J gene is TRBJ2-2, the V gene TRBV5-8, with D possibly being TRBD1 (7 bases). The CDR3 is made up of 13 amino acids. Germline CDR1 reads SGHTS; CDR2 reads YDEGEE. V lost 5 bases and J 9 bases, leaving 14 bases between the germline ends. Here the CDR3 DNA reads TGTGCCAGCAGTCGCAGGGGGGCCCGGGAGCTGTTTCTT. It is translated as CASSRRGARELFL.

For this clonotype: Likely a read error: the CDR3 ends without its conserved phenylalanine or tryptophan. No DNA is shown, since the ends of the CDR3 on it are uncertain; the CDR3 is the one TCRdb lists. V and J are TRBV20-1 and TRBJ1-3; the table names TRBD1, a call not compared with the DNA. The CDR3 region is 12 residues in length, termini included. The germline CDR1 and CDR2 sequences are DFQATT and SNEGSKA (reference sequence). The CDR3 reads CSARDLVMQGSS.

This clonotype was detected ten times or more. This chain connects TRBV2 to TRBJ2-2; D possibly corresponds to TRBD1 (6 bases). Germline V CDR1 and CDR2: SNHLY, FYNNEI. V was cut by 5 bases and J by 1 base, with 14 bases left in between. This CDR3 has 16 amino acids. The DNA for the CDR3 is TGTGCCAGCAGTTACACGGGACACCGGAACACCGGGGAGCTGTTTTTT. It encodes CASSYTGHRNTGELFF.

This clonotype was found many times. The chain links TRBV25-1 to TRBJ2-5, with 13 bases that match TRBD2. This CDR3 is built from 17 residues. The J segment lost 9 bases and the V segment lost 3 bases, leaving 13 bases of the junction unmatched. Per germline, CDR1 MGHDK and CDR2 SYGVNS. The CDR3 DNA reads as TGTGCCAGCAGTGATCAGGGACTAGCGGGGCCGCGGGGGGCCCAGTACTTC. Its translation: CASSDQGLAGPRGAQYF.

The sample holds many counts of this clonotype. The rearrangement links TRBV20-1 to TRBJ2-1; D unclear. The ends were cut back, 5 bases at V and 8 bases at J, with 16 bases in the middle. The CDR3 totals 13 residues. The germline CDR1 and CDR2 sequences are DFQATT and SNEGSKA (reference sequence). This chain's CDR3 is CSAGLEVRYEQFF. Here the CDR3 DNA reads TGCAGTGCTGGTCTCGAGGTTCGGTATGAGCAGTTCTTC.

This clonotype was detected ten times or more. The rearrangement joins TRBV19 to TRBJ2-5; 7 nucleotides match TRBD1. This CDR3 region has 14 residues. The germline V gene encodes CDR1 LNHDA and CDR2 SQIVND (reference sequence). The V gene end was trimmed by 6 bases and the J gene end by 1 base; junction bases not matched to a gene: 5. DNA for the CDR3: TGTGCCAGTAGAAAGTGGGACAGCCAAGAGACCCAGTACTTC. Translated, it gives CASRKWDSQETQYF.